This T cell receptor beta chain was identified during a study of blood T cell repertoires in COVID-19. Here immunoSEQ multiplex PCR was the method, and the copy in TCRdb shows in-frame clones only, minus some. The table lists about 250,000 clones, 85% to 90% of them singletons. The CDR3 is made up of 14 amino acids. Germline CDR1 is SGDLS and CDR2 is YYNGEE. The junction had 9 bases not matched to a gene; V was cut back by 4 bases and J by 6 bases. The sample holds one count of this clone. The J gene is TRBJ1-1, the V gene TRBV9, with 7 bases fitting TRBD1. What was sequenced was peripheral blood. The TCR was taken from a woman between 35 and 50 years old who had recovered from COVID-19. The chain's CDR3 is CASSRDRQKAEAFF. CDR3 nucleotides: TGTGCCAGCAGCAGGGACAGACAGAAAGCTGAAGCTTTCTTT.